Shown below are 15 T cell receptor beta chains from a single sample sequenced in a study of blood T cell repertoires in COVID-19. Here immunoSEQ multiplex PCR was the method, and the copy in TCRdb shows in-frame clones only, minus some. The table records some 260,000 clones, roughly 85% of them present only once. Sequenced sample: peripheral blood. The receptors here all came from a man younger than 35 with active or convalescent COVID-19.

The CDR3 spells CAISESGPRTGRAPSEQYF. DNA of the CDR3: TGTGCCATCAGTGAGTCCGGTCCCAGGACAGGGAGAGCCCCCTCGGAGCAGTACTTC. This chain uses TRBV10-3 with TRBJ2-7; 8 nucleotides line up with TRBD1. The ends lost 0 bases at V and 7 bases at J; junction bases unmatched: 20. The CDR3 runs 19 residues. In germline, CDR1 is ENHRY, CDR2 SYGVKD.

This clone was detected only a few times. This chain uses TRBV2 with TRBJ2-1; D remains unclear. The CDR3 has 13 amino acids. V shed 3 bases and J shed 8 bases, with 11 bases lying between them. Germline loops: CDR1 SNHLY, CDR2 FYNNEI. The CDR3 loop reads CASSEPGWDEQFF. The DNA of the CDR3 is TGTGCCAGCAGTGAGCCCGGGTGGGATGAGCAGTTCTTC.

The chain combines TRBV9 with TRBJ1-6; unclear D gene. Trimming shortened V by 4 bases and J by 4 bases, and 12 bases separated the two germline ends. Germline loops: CDR1 SGDLS, CDR2 YYNGEE. The CDR3 totals 15 residues. CDR3 sequence reads: CASSPGVAYNSPLHF. CDR3 sequence (DNA): TGTGCCAGCAGCCCCGGGGTAGCATATAATTCACCCCTCCACTTT.

This chain links TRBV7-2 with TRBJ1-3; D call uncertain. The V gene lost 1 base and the J gene lost 7 bases, with 8 bases spanning the gap. The germline V gene has CDR1 SGHTA and CDR2 FQGNSA. The CDR3 has 13 amino acids. DNA of the CDR3: TGTGCCAGCAGCTTAGGGACTGTCAACACCATATATTTT. As protein: CASSLGTVNTIYF. The full variable domain, in which reference TRBV7-2 and TRBJ1-3 provide the parts outside the CDR3, is GAGVSQSPSNKVTEKGKDVELRCDPISGHTALYWYRQSLGQGLEFLIYFQGNSAPDKSGLPSDRFSAERTGGSVSTLTIQRTQQEDSAVYLCASSLGTVNTIYFGEGSWLTVV.

This chain uses TRBV29-1 with TRBJ2-7; 9 bases fit TRBD2. CDR1 SQVTM and CDR2 ANQGSEA come from the germline V gene. The V segment lost 3 bases and the J segment 3 bases; nucleotides outside the gene matches: 3. The CDR3 consists of 13 residues. CDR3: CSVDSGSLYEQYF. CDR3 bases: TGCAGCGTTGATAGCGGGAGTCTCTACGAGCAGTACTTC.

The gene calls are TRBV19 and TRBJ1-5, with D maybe TRBD1 (5 bases). V lost 6 bases and J lost 0, with 18 bases in between. Germline loops: CDR1 LNHDA, CDR2 SQIVND (reference sequence). This CDR3 has 17 amino acids. The CDR3 sequence is CASRPGRQRYSNQPQHF. CDR3 in DNA: TGTGCCAGTAGACCAGGACGACAGAGATATAGCAATCAGCCCCAGCATTTT.

There are many counts of this clone. The genes are TRBV3-1 (or the pseudogene TRBV3-2) and TRBJ2-7; 8 nucleotides agree with TRBD2. Germline-derived CDR1 and CDR2 are LGHDT and YNNKEL (reference sequence). After removal of 1 base from V and 5 bases from J, the junction contained 13 bases not matched to a gene. This CDR3 has 17 residues. CDR3 residues: CASSQVHTGGPKNEQYF. The CDR3 nucleotides read TGTGCCAGCAGCCAAGTCCACACGGGGGGGCCGAAGAACGAGCAGTACTTC.

The CDR3 loop is CASAWANGNTIYF. CDR3 DNA sequence: TGTGCCAGCGCATGGGCCAATGGAAACACCATATATTTT. The gene calls are TRBV6-5 and TRBJ1-3; no clear D. CDR3 length equals 13 residues. The V and J ends lost 8 bases and 3 bases respectively, with 11 bases between them. The germline gives CDR1 MNHEY, CDR2 SVGAGI.

The V and J genes are TRBV7-9 and TRBJ2-1, with D maybe TRBD1 (5 bases). This CDR3 spans 17 amino acids. Germline-derived CDR1 and CDR2 are SEHNR and FQNEAQ (reference sequence). V gave up 4 bases and J gave up 8 bases, with 24 bases separating them. CDR3 DNA sequence: TGTGCCAGCAGCTCCAACCTCGGCTCGGCGACAGTCGATGAGCAGTTCTTC. It codes for CASSSNLGSATVDEQFF.

In its sample, this clone was seen once. The chain has TRBV2 and TRBJ2-1, with 9 bases aligning to TRBD2. This CDR3 region has 15 residues. V dropped 6 bases and J dropped 1; count of bases not matched to a gene: 4. Germline lookup yields CDR1 SNHLY and CDR2 FYNNEI. CDR3 amino acids: CASRREGGSYNEQFF. In DNA form, the CDR3 reads TGTGCCAGCAGGCGGGAGGGGGGGTCCTACAATGAGCAGTTCTTC.

The gene calls are TRBV14 and TRBJ1-2; 8 positions match TRBD1. Trimming removed 4 bases from V and 8 bases from J; junction bases left unmatched: 15. The germline gives CDR1 SGHDN, CDR2 FVKESK. This CDR3 has 16 amino acids. CDR3 DNA sequence: TGTGCCAGCAGCCCGTCGGGACAGGCGAGATCGCGGGGCTACACCTTC. Translating gives CASSPSGQARSRGYTF.

The V gene is TRBV5-1, the J gene TRBJ1-5; D is perhaps TRBD1 (6 bases). The V end lost 0 bases, the J end lost 3 bases, and 7 bases lay between the germline ends. CDR1 and CDR2 (germline): SGHRS, YFSETQ. The CDR3 is 14 residues long. This CDR3 reads CASSLGGPNQPQHF. The CDR3 DNA follows: TGCGCCAGCAGCTTGGGGGGGCCCAATCAGCCCCAGCATTTT.

This chain joins TRBV7-3 and TRBJ2-7; 7 nucleotides line up with TRBD2. The junction had 2 bases not matched to a gene; V was cut back by 0 bases and J by 3 bases. The CDR3 is made up of 14 amino acids. Germline CDR1 is SGHTA and CDR2 is FQGTGA. Here the CDR3 reads CASSLTASGYEQYF. CDR3 DNA: TGTGCCAGCAGCTTAACGGCTAGCGGCTACGAGCAGTACTTC. Full variable domain (rest looked up from reference TRBV7-3 and TRBJ2-7): GAGVSQTPSNKVTEKGKYVELRCDPISGHTALYWYRQSLGQGPEFLIYFQGTGAADDSGLPNDRFFAVRPEGSVSTLKIQRTERGDSAVYLCASSLTASGYEQYFGPGTRLTVT.

The chain carries TRBV5-6 and TRBJ1-1; unclear D gene. The length of the CDR3 is 14 residues. Trimming took 4 bases from V and 5 from J, leaving 15 bases between them. The germline V gene encodes CDR1 SGHDT and CDR2 YYEEEE. The CDR3 sequence: CASSPTGRGTEAFF. CDR3 DNA sequence: TGTGCCAGCAGCCCCACCGGGAGAGGGACTGAAGCTTTCTTT.

The genes are TRBV6-5 and TRBJ1-1; TRBD1 matches 7 bases. The CDR3 extends over 11 amino acids. J gave up 9 bases and V 7 bases, and 5 bases lay outside the gene matches. Germline CDR1 MNHEY, CDR2 SVGAGI. The CDR3 is CASTGGQQAFF. The CDR3 region has the DNA TGTGCCAGCACCGGGGGACAGCAAGCTTTCTTT.